This record covers a single T cell receptor beta chain. The method was immunoSEQ multiplex PCR; TCRdb's version includes in-frame clones alone and lacks a portion of them. The repertoire holds some 140,000 clones, with about 91% as singletons. The entry originates in a study of T cell responses to AZD1222 COVID-19 vaccine. V was pared by 6 bases and J by 2 bases, with 7 bases of the junction left unmatched. Germline-derived CDR1 and CDR2 are MNHEY and SVGAGI. CDR3 size: 15 residues. The rearrangement joins TRBV6-5 to TRBJ2-5, with 9 bases that match TRBD1. This sample comprised peripheral blood, obtained on day 0 of AZD1222 vaccination. The source of this sequence is an adult in good health. The DNA of the CDR3 is TGTGCCAGCAGCCAGGGGACAGGGCATCAAGAGACCCAGTACTTC. It yields the protein CASSQGTGHQETQYF.